This T cell receptor beta chain was found in a study of CD8+ T cells in alopecia areata. Study at large: Treatment ran 6 to 18 months, with 6 months of follow-up afterward.

In the case of this clone: Its target is not known. The sample contains more than one DNA sequence encoding this CDR3.

General study points: The study found higher clonality in lesional than normal scalp, especially in alopecia totalis/universalis. Patients showed less clear TCR sequence sharing than mice, possibly partly because of HLA diversity.

The CDR3 is made up of 12 amino acids. The V end was cut by 1 base, the J end by 3 bases, with 7 bases between. In germline, CDR1 is GTSNPN, CDR2 SVGIG (reference sequence). RNA extraction and reverse transcription yielded cDNA as sequencing template. Sequencing was performed with immunoSEQ multiplex PCR; in TCRdb, only in-frame clones are kept and a portion is missing. The sample includes some 95,000 clones, 35% to 45% of them seen just once. The sequence was obtained from a human donor with alopecia areata. Sequences were obtained from CD4+ T cells sorted from blood. The chain uses TRBV30 and TRBJ2-7; the D gene is possibly TRBD1 (6 bases). The CDR3 DNA sequence: TGTGCCTGGAGTGGGGGGCGCTACGAGCAGTACTTC. Protein: CAWSGGRYEQYF.